These T cell receptor beta chains were read from a single sample in a study of cytomegalovirus exposure and HLA in healthy donors. Profiling relied on immunoSEQ multiplex PCR, and the TCRdb table lists in-frame clones only, not all of them. This table has roughly 110,000 clones, over 70% appearing once. Sequencing input: PBMCs. The receptors derive from a woman aged 40 to 50 in good health and CMV-seropositive. Each CDR3 is given with its conserved first and last residue. D genes are given only for firm matches. Not all rows give a size; the values are once, few, many and, for expanded clones, a class.

CDR3 DNA	CDR3 protein	V gene	J gene	D gene	clone size
TGCGCCAGCAGCTTGGATACAGGGCGCTCCTACGAGCAGTACTTC	CASSLDTGRSYEQYF	TRBV5-1	TRBJ2-7	-	few
TGTGCCAGCAGCTTCGACAGGGGACGGACCTACGAGCAGTACTTC	CASSFDRGRTYEQYF	TRBV11-2	TRBJ2-7	TRBD1	-
TGTGCCAGCAGTGATATCGGCGGGGCAGGGCCGACCGGGGAGCTGTTTTTT	CASSDIGGAGPTGELFF	TRBV6-1	TRBJ2-2	-	few
TGTGCCAGCAGCCCTAGGACTAGCGGCACAGATACGCAGTATTTT	CASSPRTSGTDTQYF	TRBV7-9	TRBJ2-3	TRBD2	-
TGTGCCTGGAGCTCCCCGACCAGACCCAGAGGAGATACGCAGTATTTT	CAWSSPTRPRGDTQYF	TRBV30	TRBJ2-3	-	few
TGCAGCGTTGGCCCCTTGACAGGGGGACACACTGAAGCTTTCTTT	CSVGPLTGGHTEAFF	TRBV29-1	TRBJ1-1	TRBD1	-
TGTGCCAGCAGAGTAGTACGGACAGCAGATACGCAGTATTTT	CASRVVRTADTQYF	TRBV6-5	TRBJ2-3	-	few
TGCGCCAGCAGCGGGGACCCTGGAGGGGAAAAACTGTTTTTT	CASSGDPGGEKLFF	TRBV5-1	TRBJ1-4	-	-
TGTGCCAGCACTTCCGGCGGGCGGGGGACCCAAGAGACCCAGTACTTC	CASTSGGRGTQETQYF	TRBV11-2	TRBJ2-5	TRBD2	-
TGTGCCAGCAGTGTCGCCGGGGGGCCGGGGACTGAAGCTTTCTTT	CASSVAGGPGTEAFF	TRBV27	TRBJ1-1	-	-
TGTGCCAGCAGCTTTAGCGGGAGGACTCTCCTCGAGCAGTACTTC	CASSFSGRTLLEQYF	TRBV5-6	TRBJ2-7	TRBD2	-